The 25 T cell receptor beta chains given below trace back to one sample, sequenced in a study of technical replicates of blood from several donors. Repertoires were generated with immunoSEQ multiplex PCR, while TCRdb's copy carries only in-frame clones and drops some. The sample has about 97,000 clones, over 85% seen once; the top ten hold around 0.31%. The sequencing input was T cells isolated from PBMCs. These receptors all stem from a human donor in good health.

In nucleotides, the CDR3 is TGTGCCAGCAGCGTAGGGGGCGCGAACACTGAAGCTTTCTTT. This codes for CASSVGGANTEAFF. The rearrangement uses TRBV9 and TRBJ1-1; possibly TRBD1 for D (5 bases). The germline V gene has CDR1 SGDLS and CDR2 YYNGEE. There are 14 residues in the CDR3. V was pared by 0 bases and J by 1 base, with 7 bases between.

The CDR3 coding sequence is TGCGCCAGCAGCTCGATGACTAGCGGGAGCACAGATACGCAGTATTTT. Translated, it gives CASSSMTSGSTDTQYF. The chain joins TRBV5-1 to TRBJ2-3; 10 positions match TRBD2. The CDR3 runs to 16 residues. Trimming at V came to 3 bases and at J to 0 bases, leaving 4 bases not matched to a gene. Germline assignment: CDR1 SGHRS and CDR2 YFSETQ.

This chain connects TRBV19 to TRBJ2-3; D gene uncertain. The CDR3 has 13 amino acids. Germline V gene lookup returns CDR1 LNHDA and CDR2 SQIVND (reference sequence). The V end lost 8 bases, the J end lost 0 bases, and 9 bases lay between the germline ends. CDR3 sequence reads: CASGGQSTDTQYF. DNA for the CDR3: TGTGCCAGTGGCGGCCAAAGCACAGATACGCAGTATTTT.

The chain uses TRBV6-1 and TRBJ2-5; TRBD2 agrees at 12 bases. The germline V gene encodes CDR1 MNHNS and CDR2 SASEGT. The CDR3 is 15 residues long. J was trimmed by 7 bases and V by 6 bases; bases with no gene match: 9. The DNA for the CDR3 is TGTGCCAGCAGGGAGCTAGCGGGAGGGCCAGGGACCCAGTACTTC. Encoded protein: CASRELAGGPGTQYF.

The CDR3 nucleotides read TGTGCCTGGAGTCCTACCAGGGTTAACACCGGGGAGCTGTTTTTT. Its translation: CAWSPTRVNTGELFF. The chain has TRBV30 and TRBJ2-2, with a weak D call TRBD1 (5 bases). V lost 2 bases and J lost 2, with 12 bases in between. This CDR3 has 15 residues. Looked up from germline, CDR1 is GTSNPN and CDR2 is SVGIG (reference sequence).

The CDR3 spells CASSLSGQIGNTIYF. The CDR3 nucleotides read TGTGCCAGCAGCCTTTCAGGACAGATTGGAAACACCATATATTTT. This chain connects TRBV5-4 to TRBJ1-3, with D tentatively TRBD1 (6 bases). Trimming cost V 4 bases and J 3 bases, with 14 bases left between them. Germline V gene lookup returns CDR1 SGHNT and CDR2 YYREEE (reference sequence). This CDR3 is 15 amino acids long.

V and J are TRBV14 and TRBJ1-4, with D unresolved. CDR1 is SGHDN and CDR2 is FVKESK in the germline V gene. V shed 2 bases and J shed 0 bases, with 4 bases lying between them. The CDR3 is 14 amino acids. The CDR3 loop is CASSQFTTNEKLFF. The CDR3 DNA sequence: TGTGCCAGCAGCCAATTTACAACTAATGAAAAACTGTTTTTT.

The CDR3 loop is CASSVEGSSYNEQFF. CDR3 DNA sequence: TGTGCCAGCAGTGTAGAGGGAAGCTCCTACAATGAGCAGTTCTTC. The rearrangement uses TRBV6-4 and TRBJ2-1; possible D gene TRBD2, 5 bases. The CDR3 runs 15 residues. V shed 4 bases and J shed 0 bases, with 10 bases lying between them. Germline CDR1 and CDR2: MRHNA and SNTAGT.

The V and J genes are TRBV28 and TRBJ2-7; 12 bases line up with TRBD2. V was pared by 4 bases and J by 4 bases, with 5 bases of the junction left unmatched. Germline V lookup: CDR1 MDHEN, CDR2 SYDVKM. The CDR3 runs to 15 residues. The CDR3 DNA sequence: TGTGCCAGCAGTTCATGGACTAGCGGGATATACGAGCAGTACTTC. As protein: CASSSWTSGIYEQYF.

CDR3 loop: CAISERQADTQYF. The CDR3 bases are TGTGCCATCAGCGAGAGGCAGGCAGATACGCAGTATTTT. This chain joins TRBV10-3 and TRBJ2-3; D unresolved. The V and J ends lost 6 bases and 4 bases respectively, with 11 bases between them. Germline CDR1 reads ENHRY; CDR2 reads SYGVKD. The CDR3 length is 13 residues.

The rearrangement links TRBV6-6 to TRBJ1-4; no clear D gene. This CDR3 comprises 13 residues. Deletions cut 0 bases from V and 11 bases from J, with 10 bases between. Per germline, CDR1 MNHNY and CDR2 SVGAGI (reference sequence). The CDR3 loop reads CASSYSAQSKLFF. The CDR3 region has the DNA TGTGCCAGCAGTTACTCGGCTCAATCGAAACTGTTTTTT.

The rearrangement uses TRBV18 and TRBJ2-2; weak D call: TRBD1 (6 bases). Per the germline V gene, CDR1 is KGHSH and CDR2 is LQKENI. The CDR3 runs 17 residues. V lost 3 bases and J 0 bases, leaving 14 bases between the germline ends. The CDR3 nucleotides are TGTGCCAGCTCACCCCTTCCGGGACAAACGAACACCGGGGAGCTGTTTTTT. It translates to CASSPLPGQTNTGELFF.

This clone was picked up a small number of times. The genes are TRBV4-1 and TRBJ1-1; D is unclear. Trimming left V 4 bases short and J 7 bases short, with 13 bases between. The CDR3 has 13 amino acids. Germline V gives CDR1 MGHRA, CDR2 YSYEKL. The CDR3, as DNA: TGCGCCAGCAGCCCTCCGGGATCAATTGAAGCTTTCTTT. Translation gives CASSPPGSIEAFF.

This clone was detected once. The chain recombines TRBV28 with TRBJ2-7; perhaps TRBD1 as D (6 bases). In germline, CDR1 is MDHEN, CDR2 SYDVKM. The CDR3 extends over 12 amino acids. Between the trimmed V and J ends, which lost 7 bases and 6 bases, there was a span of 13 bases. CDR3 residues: CASTPQGSEQYF. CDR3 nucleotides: TGTGCCAGCACACCGCAGGGGTCCGAGCAGTACTTC.

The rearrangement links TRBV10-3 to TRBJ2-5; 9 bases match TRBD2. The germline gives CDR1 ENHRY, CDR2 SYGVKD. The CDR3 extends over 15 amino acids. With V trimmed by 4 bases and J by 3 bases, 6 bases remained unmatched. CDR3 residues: CAISVAGEEEETQYF. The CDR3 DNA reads TGTGCCATCAGTGTAGCGGGGGAGGAAGAAGAGACCCAGTACTTC.

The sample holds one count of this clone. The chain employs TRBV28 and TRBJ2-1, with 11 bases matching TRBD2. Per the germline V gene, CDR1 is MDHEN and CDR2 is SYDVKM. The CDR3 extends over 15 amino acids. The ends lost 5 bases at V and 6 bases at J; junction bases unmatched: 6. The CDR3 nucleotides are TGTGCCAGCAGTCGTAGCGGGAGGGCCATCAATGAGCAGTTCTTC. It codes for CASSRSGRAINEQFF.

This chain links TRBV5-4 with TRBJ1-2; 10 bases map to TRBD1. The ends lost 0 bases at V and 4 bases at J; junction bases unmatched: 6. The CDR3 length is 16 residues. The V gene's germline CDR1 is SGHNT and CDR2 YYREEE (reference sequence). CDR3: CASSLEVGTGAYGYTF. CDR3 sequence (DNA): TGTGCCAGCAGCTTGGAGGTGGGGACAGGGGCCTATGGCTACACCTTC.

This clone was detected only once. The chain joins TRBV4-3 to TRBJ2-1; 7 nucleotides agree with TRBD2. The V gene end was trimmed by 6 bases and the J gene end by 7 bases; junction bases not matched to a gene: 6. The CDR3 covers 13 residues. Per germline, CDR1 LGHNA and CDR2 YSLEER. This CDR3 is CASSLAVTNEQFF. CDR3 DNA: TGCGCCAGCAGTCTAGCGGTTACAAATGAGCAGTTCTTC.

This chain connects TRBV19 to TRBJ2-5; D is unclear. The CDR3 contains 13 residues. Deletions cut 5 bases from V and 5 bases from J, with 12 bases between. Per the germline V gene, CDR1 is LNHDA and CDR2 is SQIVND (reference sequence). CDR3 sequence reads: CASSVNREETQYF. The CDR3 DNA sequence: TGTGCCAGTAGTGTAAACCGCGAGGAGACCCAGTACTTC.

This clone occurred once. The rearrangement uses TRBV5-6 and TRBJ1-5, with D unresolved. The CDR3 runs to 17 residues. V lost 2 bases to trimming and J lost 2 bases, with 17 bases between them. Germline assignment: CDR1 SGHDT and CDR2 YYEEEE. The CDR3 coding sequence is TGTGCCAGCAGCTTAGGAGGAAACTTCATAGGCAATCAGCCCCAGCATTTT. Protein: CASSLGGNFIGNQPQHF.

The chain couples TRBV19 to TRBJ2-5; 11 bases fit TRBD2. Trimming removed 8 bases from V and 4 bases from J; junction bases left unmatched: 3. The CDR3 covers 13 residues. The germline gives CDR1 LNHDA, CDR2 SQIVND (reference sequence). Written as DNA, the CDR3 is TGTGCCAGTTCAACTAGCGGGAGAGAGACCCAGTACTTC. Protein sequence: CASSTSGRETQYF.

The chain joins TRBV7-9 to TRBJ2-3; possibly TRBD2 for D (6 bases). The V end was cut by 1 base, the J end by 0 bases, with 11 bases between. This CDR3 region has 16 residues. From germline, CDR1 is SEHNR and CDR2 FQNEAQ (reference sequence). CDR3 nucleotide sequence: TGTGCCAGCAGCTTAGTTCTAGCGCCTAGCACAGATACGCAGTATTTT. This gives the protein CASSLVLAPSTDTQYF. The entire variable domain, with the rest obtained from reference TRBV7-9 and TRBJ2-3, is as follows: DTGVSQNPRHKITKRGQNVTFRCDPISEHNRLYWYRQTLGQGPEFLTYFQNEAQLEKSRLLSDRFSAERPKGSFSTLEIQRTEQGDSAMYLCASSLVLAPSTDTQYFGPGTRLTVL.

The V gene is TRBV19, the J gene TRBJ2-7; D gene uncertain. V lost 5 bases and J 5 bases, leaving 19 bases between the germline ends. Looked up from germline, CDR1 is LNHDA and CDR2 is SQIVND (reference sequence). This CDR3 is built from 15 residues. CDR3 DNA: TGTGCCAGTAGTCAATCTCCAGGAAATACCGACGAGCAGTACTTC. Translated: CASSQSPGNTDEQYF.

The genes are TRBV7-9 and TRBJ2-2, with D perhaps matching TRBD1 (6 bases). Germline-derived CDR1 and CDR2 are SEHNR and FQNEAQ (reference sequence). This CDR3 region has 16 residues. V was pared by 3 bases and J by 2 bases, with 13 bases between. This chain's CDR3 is CASSLSRTANTGELFF. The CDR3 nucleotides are TGTGCCAGCAGCTTGTCGAGGACAGCAAACACCGGGGAGCTGTTTTTT.

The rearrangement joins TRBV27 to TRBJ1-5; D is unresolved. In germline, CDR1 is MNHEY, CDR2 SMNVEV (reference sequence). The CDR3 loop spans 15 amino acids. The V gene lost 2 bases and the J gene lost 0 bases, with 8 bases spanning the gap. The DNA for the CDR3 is TGTGCCAGCAGTTTAGCAGGCTATAGCAATCAGCCCCAGCATTTT. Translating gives CASSLAGYSNQPQHF.